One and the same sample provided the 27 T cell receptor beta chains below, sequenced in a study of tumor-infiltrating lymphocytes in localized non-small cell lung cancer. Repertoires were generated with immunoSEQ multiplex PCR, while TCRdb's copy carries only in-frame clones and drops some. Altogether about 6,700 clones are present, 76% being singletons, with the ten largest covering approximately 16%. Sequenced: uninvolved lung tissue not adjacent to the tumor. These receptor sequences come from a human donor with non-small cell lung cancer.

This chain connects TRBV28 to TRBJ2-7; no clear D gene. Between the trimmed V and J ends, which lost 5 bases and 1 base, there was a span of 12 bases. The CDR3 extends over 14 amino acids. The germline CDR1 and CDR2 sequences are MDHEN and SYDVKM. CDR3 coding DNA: TGTGCCAGCAGTCTAACGATTAGTTCCTACGAGCAGTACTTC. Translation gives CASSLTISSYEQYF. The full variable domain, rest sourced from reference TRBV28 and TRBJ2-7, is DVKVTQSSRYLVKRTGEKVFLECVQDMDHENMFWYRQDPGLGLRLIYFSYDVKMKEKGDIPEGYSVSREKKERFSLILESASTNQTSMYLCASSLTISSYEQYFGPGTRLTVT.

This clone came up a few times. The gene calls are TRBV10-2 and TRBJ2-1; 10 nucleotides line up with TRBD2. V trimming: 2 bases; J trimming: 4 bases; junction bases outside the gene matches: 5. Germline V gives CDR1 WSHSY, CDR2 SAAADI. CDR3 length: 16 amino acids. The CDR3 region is CASSEEGGLAYNEQFF. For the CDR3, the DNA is TGCGCCAGCAGTGAGGAGGGGGGACTAGCGTACAATGAGCAGTTCTTC.

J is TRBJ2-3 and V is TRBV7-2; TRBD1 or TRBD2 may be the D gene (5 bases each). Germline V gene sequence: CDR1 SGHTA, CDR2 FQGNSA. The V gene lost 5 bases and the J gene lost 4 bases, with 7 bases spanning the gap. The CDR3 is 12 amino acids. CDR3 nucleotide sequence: TGTGCCAGCAGCCAGGGAGCAGATACGCAGTATTTT. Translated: CASSQGADTQYF.

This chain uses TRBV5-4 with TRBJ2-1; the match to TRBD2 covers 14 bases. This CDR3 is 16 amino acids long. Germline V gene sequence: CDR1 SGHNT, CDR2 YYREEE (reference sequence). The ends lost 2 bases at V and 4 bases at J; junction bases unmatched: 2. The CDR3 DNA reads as TGTGCCAGCAGCTTAGGGACTAGCGGGAGTTACAATGAGCAGTTCTTC. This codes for CASSLGTSGSYNEQFF.

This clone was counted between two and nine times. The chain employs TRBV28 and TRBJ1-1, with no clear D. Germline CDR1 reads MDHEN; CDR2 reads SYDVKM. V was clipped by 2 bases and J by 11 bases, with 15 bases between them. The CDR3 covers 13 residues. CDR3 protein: CASSLLPPVEAFF. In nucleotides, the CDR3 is TGTGCCAGCAGTTTACTCCCACCTGTCGAGGCTTTCTTT.

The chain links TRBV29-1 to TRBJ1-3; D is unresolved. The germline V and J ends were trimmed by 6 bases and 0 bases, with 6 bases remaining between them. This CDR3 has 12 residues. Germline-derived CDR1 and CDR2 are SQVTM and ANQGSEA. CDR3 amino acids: CSVRLSGNTIYF. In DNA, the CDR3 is TGCAGCGTAAGACTCTCTGGAAACACCATATATTTT.

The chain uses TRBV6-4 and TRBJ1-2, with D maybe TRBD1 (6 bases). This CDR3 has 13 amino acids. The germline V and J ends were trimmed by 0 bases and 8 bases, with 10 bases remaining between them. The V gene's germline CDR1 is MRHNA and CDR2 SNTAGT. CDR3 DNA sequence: TGTGCCAGCAGTGACTCGGGGGCAGGAGGCTACACCTTC. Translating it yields CASSDSGAGGYTF.

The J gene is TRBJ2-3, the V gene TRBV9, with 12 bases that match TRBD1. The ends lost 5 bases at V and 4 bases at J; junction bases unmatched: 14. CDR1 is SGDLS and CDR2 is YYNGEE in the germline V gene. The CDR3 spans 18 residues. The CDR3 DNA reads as TGTGCCAGCAGTGCAGACACCCCCGGGACAGGGGGCCCAGATACGCAGTATTTT. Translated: CASSADTPGTGGPDTQYF.

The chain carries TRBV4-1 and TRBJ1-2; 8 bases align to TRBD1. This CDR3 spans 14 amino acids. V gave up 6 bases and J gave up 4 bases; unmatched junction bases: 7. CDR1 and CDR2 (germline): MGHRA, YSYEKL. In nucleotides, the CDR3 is TGCGCCAGCAGGCAAACAGGGGGTCGCTATGGCTACACCTTC. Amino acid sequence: CASRQTGGRYGYTF.

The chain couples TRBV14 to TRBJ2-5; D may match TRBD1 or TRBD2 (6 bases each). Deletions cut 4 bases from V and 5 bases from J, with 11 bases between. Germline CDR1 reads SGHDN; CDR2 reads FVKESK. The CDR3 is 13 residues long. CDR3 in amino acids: CASSLWGAETQYF. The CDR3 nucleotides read TGTGCCAGCAGCCTCTGGGGGGCGGAGACCCAGTACTTC.

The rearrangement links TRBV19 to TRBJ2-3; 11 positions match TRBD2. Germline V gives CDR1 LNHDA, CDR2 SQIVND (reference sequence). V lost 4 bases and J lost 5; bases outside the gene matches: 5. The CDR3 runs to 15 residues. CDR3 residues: CASSTGLAAGDTQYF. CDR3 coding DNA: TGTGCCAGTAGTACGGGACTAGCGGCTGGAGATACGCAGTATTTT.

Here the CDR3 reads CASSLQESFYGYTF. Here the CDR3 DNA reads TGTGCCAGCAGCTTACAAGAAAGCTTCTATGGCTACACCTTC. V gene TRBV9 combines with J gene TRBJ1-2; D unclear. This CDR3 region has 14 residues. The germline V gene has CDR1 SGDLS and CDR2 YYNGEE. V gave up 4 bases and J gave up 4 bases, with 14 bases separating them.

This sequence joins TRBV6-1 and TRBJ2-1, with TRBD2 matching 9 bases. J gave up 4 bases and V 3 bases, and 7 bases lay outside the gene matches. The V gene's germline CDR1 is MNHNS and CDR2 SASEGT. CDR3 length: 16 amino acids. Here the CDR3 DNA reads TGTGCCAGCAGTGAGAGGTCTAGCGGGGCATACAATGAGCAGTTCTTC. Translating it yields CASSERSSGAYNEQFF.

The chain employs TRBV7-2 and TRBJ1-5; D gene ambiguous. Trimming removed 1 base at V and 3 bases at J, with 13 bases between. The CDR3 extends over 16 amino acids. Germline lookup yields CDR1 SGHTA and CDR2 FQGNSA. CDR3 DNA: TGTGCCAGCAGCTTAGTCGGCGTAGGATCCAATCAGCCCCAGCATTTT. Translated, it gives CASSLVGVGSNQPQHF.

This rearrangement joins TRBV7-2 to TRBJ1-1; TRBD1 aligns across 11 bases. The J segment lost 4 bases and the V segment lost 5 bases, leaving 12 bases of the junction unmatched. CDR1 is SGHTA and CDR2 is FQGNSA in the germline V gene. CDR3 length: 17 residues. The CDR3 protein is CASSRRTGGLRGTEAFF. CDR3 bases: TGTGCCAGCAGCCGACGGACAGGGGGCTTACGGGGCACTGAAGCTTTCTTT. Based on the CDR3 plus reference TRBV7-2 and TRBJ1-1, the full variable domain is GAGVSQSPSNKVTEKGKDVELRCDPISGHTALYWYRQSLGQGLEFLIYFQGNSAPDKSGLPSDRFSAERTGGSVSTLTIQRTQQEDSAVYLCASSRRTGGLRGTEAFFGQGTRLTVV.

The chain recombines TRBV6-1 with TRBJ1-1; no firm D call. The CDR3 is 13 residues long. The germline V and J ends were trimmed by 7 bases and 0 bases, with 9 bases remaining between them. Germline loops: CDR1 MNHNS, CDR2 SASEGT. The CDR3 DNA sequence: TGTGCCAGCAAAGGAGAGATGAACACTGAAGCTTTCTTT. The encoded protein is CASKGEMNTEAFF.

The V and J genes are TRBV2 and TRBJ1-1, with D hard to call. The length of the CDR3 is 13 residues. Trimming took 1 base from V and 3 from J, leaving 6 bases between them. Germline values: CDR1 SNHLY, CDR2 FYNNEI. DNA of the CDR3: TGTGCCAGCAGTGAAGTGGGGTACACTGAAGCTTTCTTT. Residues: CASSEVGYTEAFF.

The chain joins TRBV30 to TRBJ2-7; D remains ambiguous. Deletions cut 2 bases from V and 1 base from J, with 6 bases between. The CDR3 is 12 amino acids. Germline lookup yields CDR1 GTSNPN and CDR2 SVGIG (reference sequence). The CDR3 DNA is TGTGCCTGGAGTCCGCAGTCCTACGAGCAGTACTTC. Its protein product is CAWSPQSYEQYF.

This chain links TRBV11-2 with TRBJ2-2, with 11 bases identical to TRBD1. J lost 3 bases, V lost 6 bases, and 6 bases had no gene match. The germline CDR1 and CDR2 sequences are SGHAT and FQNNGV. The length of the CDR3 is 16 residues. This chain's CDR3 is CASRMDRGRYTGELFF. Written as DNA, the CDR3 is TGTGCCAGCAGAATGGACAGGGGGCGGTACACCGGGGAGCTGTTTTTT.

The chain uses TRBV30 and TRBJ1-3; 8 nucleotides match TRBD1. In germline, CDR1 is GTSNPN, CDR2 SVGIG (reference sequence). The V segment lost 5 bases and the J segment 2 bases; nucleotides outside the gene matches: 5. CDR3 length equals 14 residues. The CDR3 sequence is CAWAGTGTGNTIYF. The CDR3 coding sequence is TGTGCCTGGGCCGGGACAGGCACTGGAAACACCATATATTTT.

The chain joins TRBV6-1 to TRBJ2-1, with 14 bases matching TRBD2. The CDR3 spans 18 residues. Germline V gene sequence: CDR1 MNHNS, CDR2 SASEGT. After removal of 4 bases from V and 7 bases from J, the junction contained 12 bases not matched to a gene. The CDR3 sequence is CASSAGTSGRLLENEQFF. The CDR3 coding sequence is TGTGCCAGCAGTGCCGGGACTAGCGGGAGACTTCTCGAGAATGAGCAGTTCTTC.

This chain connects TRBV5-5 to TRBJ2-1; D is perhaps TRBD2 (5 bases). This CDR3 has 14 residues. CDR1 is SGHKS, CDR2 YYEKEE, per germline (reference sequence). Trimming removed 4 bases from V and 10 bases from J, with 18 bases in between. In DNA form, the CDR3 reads TGTGCCAGCAGCATCGACGAGGGCTTTAGAGAGCAGTTCTTC. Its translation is CASSIDEGFREQFF.

CDR3 sequence: CASSSADVLTF. The CDR3 DNA reads TGTGCCAGCAGCTCCGCGGACGTCCTGACTTTC. The V call is TRBV7-8, the J call TRBJ2-6; D uncertain. Trimming removed 4 bases from V and 11 bases from J, with 6 bases in between. The CDR3 runs to 11 residues. Germline V gene data show CDR1 as SGHVS and CDR2 as FQNEAQ.

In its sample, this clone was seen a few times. The CDR3 protein is CASSSRTTGELFF. As DNA, the CDR3 is TGTGCCAGCAGCTCGAGGACTACCGGGGAGCTGTTTTTT. The rearrangement joins TRBV7-3 to TRBJ2-2; possible D gene TRBD2, 5 bases. Trimming removed 4 bases at V and 5 bases at J, with 8 bases between. CDR3 length equals 13 residues. Germline lookup yields CDR1 SGHTA and CDR2 FQGTGA.

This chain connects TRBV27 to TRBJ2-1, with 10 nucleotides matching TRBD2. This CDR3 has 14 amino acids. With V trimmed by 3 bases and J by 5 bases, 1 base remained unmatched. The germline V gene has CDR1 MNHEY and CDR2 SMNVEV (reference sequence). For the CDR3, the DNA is TGTGCCAGCAGTTTCCTAGCGGGGGACAATGAGCAGTTCTTC. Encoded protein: CASSFLAGDNEQFF.

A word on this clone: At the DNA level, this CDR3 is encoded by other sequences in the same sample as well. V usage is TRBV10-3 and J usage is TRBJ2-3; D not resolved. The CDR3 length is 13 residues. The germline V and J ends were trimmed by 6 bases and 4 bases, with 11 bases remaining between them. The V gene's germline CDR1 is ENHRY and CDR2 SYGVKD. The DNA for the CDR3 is TGTGCCATCAGCCTCACGACCGCAGATACGCAGTATTTT. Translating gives CAISLTTADTQYF.

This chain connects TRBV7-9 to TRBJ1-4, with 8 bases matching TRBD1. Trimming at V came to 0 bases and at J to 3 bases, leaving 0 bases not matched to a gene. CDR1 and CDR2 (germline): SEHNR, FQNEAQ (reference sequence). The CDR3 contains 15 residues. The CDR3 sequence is CASSLATGANEKLFF. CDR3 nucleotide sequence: TGTGCCAGCAGCTTAGCGACAGGGGCTAATGAAAAACTGTTTTTT.